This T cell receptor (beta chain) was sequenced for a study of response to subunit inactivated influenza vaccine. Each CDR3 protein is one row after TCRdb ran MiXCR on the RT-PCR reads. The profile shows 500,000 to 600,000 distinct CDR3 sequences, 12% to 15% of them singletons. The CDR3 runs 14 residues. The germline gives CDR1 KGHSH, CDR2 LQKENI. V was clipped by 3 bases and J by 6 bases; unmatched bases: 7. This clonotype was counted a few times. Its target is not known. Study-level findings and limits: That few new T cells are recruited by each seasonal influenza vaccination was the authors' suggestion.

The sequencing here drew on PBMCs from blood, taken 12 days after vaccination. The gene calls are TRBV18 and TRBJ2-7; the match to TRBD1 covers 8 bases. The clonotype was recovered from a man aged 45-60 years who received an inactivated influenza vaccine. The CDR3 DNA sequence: TGTGCCAGCTCACCGGACAGGGATCCTCGCGAGCAGTACTTC. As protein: CASSPDRDPREQYF. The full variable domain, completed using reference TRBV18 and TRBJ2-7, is NAGVMQNPRHLVRRRGQEARLRCSPMKGHSHVYWYRQLPEEGLKFMVYLQKENIIDESGMPKERFSAEFPKEGPSILRIQQVVRGDSAAYFCASSPDRDPREQYFGPGTRLTVT.